The entry below gives a single TCR beta chain sequence along with its context. The data stem from a study of shared clonotypes between healthy human individuals. V lost 7 bases and J lost 8; bases outside the gene matches: 11. The CDR3 runs 14 residues. Germline V gene lookup returns CDR1 SEHNR and CDR2 FQNEAQ (reference sequence). The table came from immunoSEQ multiplex PCR; TCRdb's copy has only in-frame clones and leaves some out. The sample has millions of clones, 85% to 95% seen once. Sequencing was performed on naive CD4+ T cells sorted from blood. Subset meaning: CD45RA+ positively selected. The chain has TRBV7-9 and TRBJ1-2; 9 bases match TRBD1. This receptor was obtained from a young man in good health. This CDR3 reads CASTFGDRENGYTF. Here the CDR3 DNA reads TGTGCCAGCACCTTCGGGGACAGGGAGAACGGCTACACCTTC.